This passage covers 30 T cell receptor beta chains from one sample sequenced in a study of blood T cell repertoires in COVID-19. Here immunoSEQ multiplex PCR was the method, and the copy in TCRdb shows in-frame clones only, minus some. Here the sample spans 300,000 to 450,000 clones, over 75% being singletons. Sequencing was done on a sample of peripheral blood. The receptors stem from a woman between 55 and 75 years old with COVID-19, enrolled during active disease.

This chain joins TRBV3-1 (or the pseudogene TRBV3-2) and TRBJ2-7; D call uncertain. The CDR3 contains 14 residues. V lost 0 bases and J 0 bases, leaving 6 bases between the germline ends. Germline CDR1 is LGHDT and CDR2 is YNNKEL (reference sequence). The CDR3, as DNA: TGTGCCAGCAGCCAAGACCGGAGCTCCTACGAGCAGTACTTC. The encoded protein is CASSQDRSSYEQYF.

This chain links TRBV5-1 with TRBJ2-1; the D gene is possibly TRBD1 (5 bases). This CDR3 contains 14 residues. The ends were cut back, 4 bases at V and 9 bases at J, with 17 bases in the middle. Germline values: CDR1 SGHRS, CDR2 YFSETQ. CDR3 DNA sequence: TGCGCCAGCAGCGGGCAGGGATGGCGAAGTGAGCAGTTCTTC. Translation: CASSGQGWRSEQFF.

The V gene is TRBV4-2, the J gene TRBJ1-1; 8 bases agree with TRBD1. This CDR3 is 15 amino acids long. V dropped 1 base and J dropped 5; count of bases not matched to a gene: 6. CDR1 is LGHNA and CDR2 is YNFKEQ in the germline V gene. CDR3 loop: CASSQVRQGRTEAFF. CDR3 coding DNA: TGTGCCAGCAGCCAAGTCAGACAGGGGCGTACTGAAGCTTTCTTT.

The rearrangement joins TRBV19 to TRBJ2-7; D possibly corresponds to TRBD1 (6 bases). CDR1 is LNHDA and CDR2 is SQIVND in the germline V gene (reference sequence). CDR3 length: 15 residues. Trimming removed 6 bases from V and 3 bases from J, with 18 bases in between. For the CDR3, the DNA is TGTGCCAGTAGCCTTTTTGACAGGCCGAGCTACGAGCAGTACTTC. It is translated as CASSLFDRPSYEQYF.

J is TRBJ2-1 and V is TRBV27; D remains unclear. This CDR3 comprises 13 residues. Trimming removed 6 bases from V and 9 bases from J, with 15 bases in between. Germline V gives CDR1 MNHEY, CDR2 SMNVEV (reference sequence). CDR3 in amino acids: CASRRKLQGEQFF. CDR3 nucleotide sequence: TGTGCCAGCAGGCGGAAACTACAAGGTGAGCAGTTCTTC.

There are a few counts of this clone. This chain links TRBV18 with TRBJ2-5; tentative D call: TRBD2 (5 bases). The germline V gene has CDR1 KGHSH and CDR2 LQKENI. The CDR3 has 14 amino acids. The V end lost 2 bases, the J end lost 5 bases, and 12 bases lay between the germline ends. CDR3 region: CASSPDRGGETQYF. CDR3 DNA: TGTGCCAGCTCACCAGACCGGGGTGGGGAGACCCAGTACTTC.

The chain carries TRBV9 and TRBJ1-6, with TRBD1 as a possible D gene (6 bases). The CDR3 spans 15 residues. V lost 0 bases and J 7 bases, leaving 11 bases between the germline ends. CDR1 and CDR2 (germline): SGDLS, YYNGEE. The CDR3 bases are TGTGCCAGCAGCGTAGTAACAGGGCCAAATTCACCCCTCCACTTT. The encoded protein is CASSVVTGPNSPLHF.

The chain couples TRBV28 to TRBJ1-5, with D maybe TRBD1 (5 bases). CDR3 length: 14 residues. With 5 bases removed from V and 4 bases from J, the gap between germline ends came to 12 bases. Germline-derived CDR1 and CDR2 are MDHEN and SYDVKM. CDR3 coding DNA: TGTGCCAGCAGTCTGACAGAGTTAAATCAGCCCCAGCATTTT. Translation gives CASSLTELNQPQHF.

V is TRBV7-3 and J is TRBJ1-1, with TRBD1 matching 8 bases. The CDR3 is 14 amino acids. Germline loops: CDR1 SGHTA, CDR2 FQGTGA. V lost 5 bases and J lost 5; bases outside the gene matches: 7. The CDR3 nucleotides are TGTGCCAGCAGCGCCGGACAGGGCGAGACTGAAGCTTTCTTT. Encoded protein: CASSAGQGETEAFF.

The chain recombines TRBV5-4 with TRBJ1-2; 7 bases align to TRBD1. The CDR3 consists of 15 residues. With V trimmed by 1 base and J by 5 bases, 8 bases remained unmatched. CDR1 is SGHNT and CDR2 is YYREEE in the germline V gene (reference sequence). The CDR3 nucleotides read TGTGCCAGCAGCTTGCGCGCCGGGACAGCATATGGCTACACCTTC. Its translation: CASSLRAGTAYGYTF.

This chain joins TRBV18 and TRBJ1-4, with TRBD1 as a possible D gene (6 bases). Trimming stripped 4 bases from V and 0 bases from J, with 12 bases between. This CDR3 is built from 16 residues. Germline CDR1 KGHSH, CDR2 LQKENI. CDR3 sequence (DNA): TGTGCCAGCTCACGACAGGCGGTTGCAACTAATGAAAAACTGTTTTTT. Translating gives CASSRQAVATNEKLFF.

CDR3 bases: TGCGCCAGCAGCCAAGAAGGGTGGGGGCCCACCGGGGAGCTGTTTTTT. Its protein product is CASSQEGWGPTGELFF. The chain couples TRBV4-1 to TRBJ2-2; tentative D call: TRBD1 (6 bases). Trimming took 0 bases from V and 4 from J, leaving 12 bases between them. The CDR3 is 16 residues long. The germline V gene has CDR1 MGHRA and CDR2 YSYEKL.

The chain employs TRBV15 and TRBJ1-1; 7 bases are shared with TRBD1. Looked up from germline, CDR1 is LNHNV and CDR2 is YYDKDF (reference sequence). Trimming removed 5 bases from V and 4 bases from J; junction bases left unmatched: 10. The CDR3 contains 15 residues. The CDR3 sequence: CATSSQGSRGTEAFF. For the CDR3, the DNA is TGTGCCACCAGCTCACAGGGGAGCCGGGGCACTGAAGCTTTCTTT.

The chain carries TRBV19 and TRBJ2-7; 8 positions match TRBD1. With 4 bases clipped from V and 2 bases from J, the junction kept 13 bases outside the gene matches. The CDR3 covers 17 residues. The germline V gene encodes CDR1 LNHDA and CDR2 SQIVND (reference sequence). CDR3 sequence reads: CASSKRPDRGLTYEQYF. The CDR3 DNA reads TGTGCCAGTAGTAAAAGACCAGACAGGGGTTTGACCTACGAGCAGTACTTC. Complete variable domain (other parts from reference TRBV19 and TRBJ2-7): DGGITQSPKYLFRKEGQNVTLSCEQNLNHDAMYWYRQDPGQGLRLIYYSQIVNDFQKGDIAEGYSVSREKKESFPLTVTSAQKNPTAFYLCASSKRPDRGLTYEQYFGPGTRLTVT.

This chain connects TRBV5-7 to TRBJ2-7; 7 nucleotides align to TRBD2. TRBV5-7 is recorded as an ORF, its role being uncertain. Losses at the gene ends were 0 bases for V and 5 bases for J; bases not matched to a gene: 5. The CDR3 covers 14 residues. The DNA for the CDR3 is TGTGCCAGCAGCTTGGTTATGGGAGGGCACGAGCAGTACTTC. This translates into CASSLVMGGHEQYF.

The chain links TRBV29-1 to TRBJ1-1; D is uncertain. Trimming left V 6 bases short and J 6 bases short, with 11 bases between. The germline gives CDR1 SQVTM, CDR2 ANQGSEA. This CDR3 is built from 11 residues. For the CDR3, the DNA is TGCAGCGTCGTAAAGGAGGCTGAAGCTTTCTTT. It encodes CSVVKEAEAFF.

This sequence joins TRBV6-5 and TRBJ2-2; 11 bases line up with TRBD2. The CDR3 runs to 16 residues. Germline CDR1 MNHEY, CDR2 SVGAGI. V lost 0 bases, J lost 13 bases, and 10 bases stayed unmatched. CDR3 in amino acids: CASSYSLAGGPTGLFF. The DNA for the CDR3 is TGTGCCAGCAGTTACTCTCTAGCGGGGGGCCCCACCGGGCTGTTTTTT.

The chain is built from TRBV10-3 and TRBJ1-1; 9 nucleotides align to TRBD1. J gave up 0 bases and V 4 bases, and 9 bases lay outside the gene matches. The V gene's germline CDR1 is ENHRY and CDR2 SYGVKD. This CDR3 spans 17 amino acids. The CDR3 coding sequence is TGTGCCATCAGTGGAGGGACAGGGAGTACTATGAACACTGAAGCTTTCTTT. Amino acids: CAISGGTGSTMNTEAFF.

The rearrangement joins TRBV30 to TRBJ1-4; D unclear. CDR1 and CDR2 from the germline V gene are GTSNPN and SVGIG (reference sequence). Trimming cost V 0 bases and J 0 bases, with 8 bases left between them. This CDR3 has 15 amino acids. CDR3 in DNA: TGTGCCTGGAGTGTACCTGCTACAACTAATGAAAAACTGTTTTTT. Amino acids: CAWSVPATTNEKLFF. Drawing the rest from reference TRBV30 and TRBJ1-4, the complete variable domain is SQTIHQWPATLVQPVGSPLSLECTVEGTSNPNLYWYRQAAGRGLQLLFYSVGIGQISSEVPQNLSASRPQDRQFILSSKKLLLSDSGFYLCAWSVPATTNEKLFFGSGTQLSVL.

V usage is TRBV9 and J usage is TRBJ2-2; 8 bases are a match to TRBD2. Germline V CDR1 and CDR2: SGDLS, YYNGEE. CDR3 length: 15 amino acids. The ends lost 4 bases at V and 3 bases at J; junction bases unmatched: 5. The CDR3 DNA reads TGTGCCAGCAGCCGGGGGGGCTGGGACACCGGGGAGCTGTTTTTT. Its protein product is CASSRGGWDTGELFF.

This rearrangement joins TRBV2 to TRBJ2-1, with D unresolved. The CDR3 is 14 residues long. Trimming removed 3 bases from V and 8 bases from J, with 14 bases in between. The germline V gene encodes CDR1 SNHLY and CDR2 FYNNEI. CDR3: CASSDLPQVYEQFF. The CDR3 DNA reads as TGTGCCAGCAGTGATCTTCCACAAGTCTATGAGCAGTTCTTC.

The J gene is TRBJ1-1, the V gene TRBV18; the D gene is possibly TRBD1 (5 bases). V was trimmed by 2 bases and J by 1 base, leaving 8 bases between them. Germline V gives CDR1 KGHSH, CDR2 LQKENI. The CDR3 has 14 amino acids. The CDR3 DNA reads TGTGCCAGCTCACCAAAGGGGCGGAACACTGAAGCTTTCTTT. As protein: CASSPKGRNTEAFF.

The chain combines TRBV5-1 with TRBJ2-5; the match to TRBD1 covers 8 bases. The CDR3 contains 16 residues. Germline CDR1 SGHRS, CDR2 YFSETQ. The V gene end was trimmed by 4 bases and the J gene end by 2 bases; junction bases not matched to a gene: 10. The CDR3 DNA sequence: TGCGCCAGCAGCGGGCAAGGACAGGGCGCTCAAGAGACCCAGTACTTC. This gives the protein CASSGQGQGAQETQYF.

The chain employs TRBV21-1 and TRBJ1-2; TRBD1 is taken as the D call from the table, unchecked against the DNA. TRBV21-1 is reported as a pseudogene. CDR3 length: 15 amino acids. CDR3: CASSKGRGTDYGYTF. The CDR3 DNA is TGTGCCAGCAGCAAAGGAAGGGGGACAGACTATGGCTACACCTTC.

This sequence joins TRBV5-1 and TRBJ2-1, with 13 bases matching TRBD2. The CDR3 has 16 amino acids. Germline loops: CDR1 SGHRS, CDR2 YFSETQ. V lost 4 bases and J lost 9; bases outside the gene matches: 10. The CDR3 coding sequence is TGCGCCAGCAGCCCTCTCACTAGCGGGGGGGCCGCTGAGCAGTTCTTC. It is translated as CASSPLTSGGAAEQFF.

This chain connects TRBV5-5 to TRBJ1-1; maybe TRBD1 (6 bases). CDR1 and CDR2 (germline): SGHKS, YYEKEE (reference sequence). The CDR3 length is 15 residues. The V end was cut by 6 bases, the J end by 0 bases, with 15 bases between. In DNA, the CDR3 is TGTGCCAGCACCTTCGGGGGGGACATGAACACTGAAGCTTTCTTT. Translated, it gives CASTFGGDMNTEAFF. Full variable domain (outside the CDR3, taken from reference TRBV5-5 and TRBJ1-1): DAGVTQSPTHLIKTRGQQVTLRCSPISGHKSVSWYQQVLGQGPQFIFQYYEKEERGRGNFPDRFSARQFPNYSSELNVNALLLGDSALYLCASTFGGDMNTEAFFGQGTRLTVV.

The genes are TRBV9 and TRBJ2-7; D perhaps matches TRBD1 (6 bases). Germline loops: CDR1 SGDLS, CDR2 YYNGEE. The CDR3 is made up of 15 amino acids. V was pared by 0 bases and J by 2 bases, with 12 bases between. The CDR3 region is CASSVATGATYEQYF. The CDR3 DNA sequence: TGTGCCAGCAGCGTAGCGACAGGAGCCACCTACGAGCAGTACTTC.

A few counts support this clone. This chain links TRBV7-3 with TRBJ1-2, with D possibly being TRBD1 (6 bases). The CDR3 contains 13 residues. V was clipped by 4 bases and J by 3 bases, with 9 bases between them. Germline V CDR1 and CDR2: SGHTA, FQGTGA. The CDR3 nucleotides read TGTGCCAGCAGCTCGGGACAAGACTATGGCTACACCTTC. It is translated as CASSSGQDYGYTF.

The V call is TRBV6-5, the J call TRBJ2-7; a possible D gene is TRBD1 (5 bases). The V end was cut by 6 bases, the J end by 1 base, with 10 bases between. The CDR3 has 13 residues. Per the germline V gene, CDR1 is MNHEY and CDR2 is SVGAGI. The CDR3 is CASSVDRSYEQYF. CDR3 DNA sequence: TGTGCCAGCAGCGTCGACAGATCCTACGAGCAGTACTTC.

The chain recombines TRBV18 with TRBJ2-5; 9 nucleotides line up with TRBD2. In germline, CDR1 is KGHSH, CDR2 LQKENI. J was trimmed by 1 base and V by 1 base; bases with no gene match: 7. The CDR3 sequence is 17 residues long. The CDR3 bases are TGTGCCAGCTCACCACTGGAGACTAGCGGTCCCCAAGAGACCCAGTACTTC. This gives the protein CASSPLETSGPQETQYF.